These 19 T cell receptor beta chains originate from one sample sequenced in a study of radiation and T cells in renal cell carcinoma. Assay: immunoSEQ multiplex PCR; the TCRdb copy retains only in-frame clones and omits some. The table records roughly 130,000 clones, 70% to 90% of them present only once. The time point was: blood 2 weeks post-SBRT. Treatment described: 15 Gy SBRT to primary tumor, nephrectomy 4 weeks later. The sequencing used blood, collected from a patient whose treatment included radiotherapy and nephrectomy. The receptors derive from a woman aged 60-70 years with renal cell carcinoma.

The chain employs TRBV19 and TRBJ1-5; the D gene is possibly TRBD1 (5 bases). The germline V gene encodes CDR1 LNHDA and CDR2 SQIVND (reference sequence). The V and J ends lost 6 bases and 5 bases respectively, with 14 bases between them. This CDR3 region has 14 residues. CDR3 sequence: CASRRTRRDQPQHF. The CDR3 bases are TGTGCCAGTAGGAGGACAAGGAGGGATCAGCCCCAGCATTTT.

There are a few counts of this clone. V is TRBV10-3 and J is TRBJ1-1, with TRBD1 identical over 8 bases. CDR3 length: 14 residues. Trimming took 6 bases from V and 4 from J; bases not matched to a gene: 7. Germline V gene data show CDR1 as ENHRY and CDR2 as SYGVKD. CDR3 sequence: CAIRATGAATEAFF. Written as DNA, the CDR3 is TGTGCCATCAGGGCGACAGGGGCGGCCACTGAAGCTTTCTTT.

The V and J genes are TRBV6-1 and TRBJ1-1; no reliable D call. The V gene lost 5 bases and the J gene lost 3 bases, with 13 bases spanning the gap. Germline V gene data show CDR1 as MNHNS and CDR2 as SASEGT. The CDR3 totals 14 residues. The CDR3 DNA follows: TGTGCCAGCAGTCTCCCCGGCGTGCACACTGAAGCTTTCTTT. Translated: CASSLPGVHTEAFF.

The rearrangement uses TRBV18 and TRBJ2-5; D perhaps matches TRBD1 (5 bases). This CDR3 is 14 amino acids long. The germline gives CDR1 KGHSH, CDR2 LQKENI. The ends were cut back, 6 bases at V and 5 bases at J, with 16 bases in the middle. For the CDR3, the DNA is TGTGCCAGCTCCCCCGACAGATCGACGGAGACCCAGTACTTC. Protein sequence: CASSPDRSTETQYF.

This chain joins TRBV6-5 and TRBJ2-7; unclear D gene. There are 15 residues in the CDR3. V was cut by 3 bases and J by 4 bases, with 16 bases left in between. Germline loops: CDR1 MNHEY, CDR2 SVGAGI. CDR3 sequence reads: CASSYSGRLVYEQYF. For the CDR3, the DNA is TGTGCCAGCAGTTATTCCGGACGACTTGTGTACGAGCAGTACTTC.

This chain's CDR3 is CASSLGQGGAEAFF. CDR3 sequence (DNA): TGCGCCAGCAGCCTCGGCCAGGGAGGAGCTGAAGCTTTCTTT. The chain links TRBV5-1 to TRBJ1-1; D possibly corresponds to TRBD1 (5 bases). With 4 bases removed from V and 6 bases from J, the gap between germline ends came to 16 bases. Germline V gene data show CDR1 as SGHRS and CDR2 as YFSETQ. CDR3 length equals 14 residues.

The chain uses TRBV15 and TRBJ2-7, with 7 nucleotides matching TRBD1. The V and J ends lost 3 bases and 2 bases, in that order; junction bases with no gene match: 7. Germline V gene data show CDR1 as LNHNV and CDR2 as YYDKDF (reference sequence). CDR3 size: 15 residues. CDR3 amino acids: CATSSTRGLTYEQYF. The DNA of the CDR3 is TGTGCCACCAGCAGTACTAGGGGGCTTACCTACGAGCAGTACTTC.

This chain joins TRBV5-4 and TRBJ1-1, with D unclear. V lost 0 bases and J lost 4, with 7 bases in between. The V gene's germline CDR1 is SGHNT and CDR2 YYREEE (reference sequence). The CDR3 is made up of 13 amino acids. The CDR3 sequence is CASSLGQVTEAFF. DNA of the CDR3: TGTGCCAGCAGCTTGGGGCAGGTCACTGAAGCTTTCTTT.

In its sample, this clone was seen once. The chain combines TRBV9 with TRBJ2-1, with D maybe TRBD2 (7 bases). The CDR3 loop spans 16 amino acids. Germline assignment: CDR1 SGDLS and CDR2 YYNGEE. The ends were cut back, 1 base at V and 8 bases at J, with 19 bases in the middle. The CDR3 region is CASSVFAGANSDEQFF. In DNA, the CDR3 is TGTGCCAGCAGCGTATTTGCGGGGGCCAACTCCGATGAGCAGTTCTTC.

As to this clone: Mismatch with germline at one junction end may stem from a read error. The chain links TRBV7-7 to TRBJ2-7, with TRBD1 matching 9 bases. The germline V gene has CDR1 SSHAT and CDR2 FNYEAQ (reference sequence). There are 13 residues in the CDR3. CDR3 in DNA: TGTGCTAGCAGACCGACAGGGGGTTACGAGCAGTACTTC. It encodes CASRPTGGYEQYF.

Only a few counts were recorded for this clone. The chain recombines TRBV5-5 with TRBJ1-2, with D unresolved. The V end was cut by 2 bases, the J end by 3 bases, with 11 bases between. This CDR3 has 14 residues. The germline gives CDR1 SGHKS, CDR2 YYEKEE (reference sequence). CDR3 in DNA: TGTGCCAGCAGCTTACCCCCAGACTACTATGGCTACACCTTC. This gives the protein CASSLPPDYYGYTF.

The rearrangement links TRBV6-6 to TRBJ1-1; tentatively, D is TRBD1 (6 bases). V dropped 2 bases and J dropped 5 bases, with 12 bases sitting between them. The length of the CDR3 is 14 residues. CDR1 and CDR2 from the germline V gene are MNHNY and SVGAGI (reference sequence). The CDR3 DNA is TGTGCCAGCAGTTACGAAGGGGGTAGAACTGAAGCTTTCTTT. Protein: CASSYEGGRTEAFF.

J is TRBJ2-3 and V is TRBV5-6; weak D call: TRBD1 (5 bases). This CDR3 contains 13 residues. Trimming pared 3 bases from V and 5 bases from J, leaving 10 bases between. CDR1 and CDR2 from the germline V gene are SGHDT and YYEEEE. CDR3 sequence: CASSYRGRDTQYF. The CDR3 DNA reads TGTGCCAGCAGCTATAGGGGTCGAGATACGCAGTATTTT.

The V gene is TRBV7-9, the J gene TRBJ1-2, with TRBD1 matching over 9 bases. Germline CDR1 and CDR2: SEHNR and FQNEAQ (reference sequence). The CDR3 contains 16 residues. With 5 bases clipped from V and 0 bases from J, the junction kept 7 bases outside the gene matches. Here the CDR3 reads CASSLSGQGANYGYTF. CDR3 DNA sequence: TGTGCCAGCAGCCTATCGGGACAGGGAGCTAACTATGGCTACACCTTC.

The rearrangement uses TRBV2 and TRBJ1-5; D ambiguous. V dropped 8 bases and J dropped 5 bases, with 13 bases sitting between them. The CDR3 consists of 13 residues. Per the germline V gene, CDR1 is SNHLY and CDR2 is FYNNEI. CDR3: CASLGSEDQPQHF. The CDR3 DNA reads TGTGCCAGCCTAGGTTCAGAAGATCAGCCCCAGCATTTT.

The genes are TRBV6-5 and TRBJ1-2; D not certain. The V gene lost 4 bases and the J gene lost 2 bases, with 8 bases spanning the gap. Germline CDR1 MNHEY, CDR2 SVGAGI. CDR3 length equals 13 residues. CDR3: CASSSAGNYGYTF. The CDR3 DNA is TGTGCCAGCAGTTCGGCCGGGAACTATGGCTACACCTTC.

The rearrangement uses TRBV14 and TRBJ2-5, with D unresolved. The V gene lost 1 base and the J gene lost 5 bases, with 11 bases spanning the gap. CDR3 length: 14 amino acids. Germline V CDR1 and CDR2: SGHDN, FVKESK. The CDR3 spells CASSQVPGAETQYF. In DNA, the CDR3 is TGTGCCAGCAGCCAAGTTCCGGGTGCGGAGACCCAGTACTTC.

The chain carries TRBV7-9 and TRBJ1-1; D may be TRBD1 (6 bases). The CDR3 has 14 residues. The V and J ends lost 8 bases and 2 bases respectively, with 15 bases between them. In germline, CDR1 is SEHNR, CDR2 FQNEAQ (reference sequence). The CDR3 nucleotides read TGTGCCAGCGACCACTCGGACAGTAACACTGAAGCTTTCTTT. This translates into CASDHSDSNTEAFF.

The chain employs TRBV11-2 and TRBJ1-2; D remains ambiguous. Trimming left V 5 bases short and J 5 bases short, with 9 bases between. Germline-derived CDR1 and CDR2 are SGHAT and FQNNGV. This CDR3 spans 12 amino acids. For the CDR3, the DNA is TGTGCCAGCAGCCCATTGGGTTATGGCTACACCTTC. This codes for CASSPLGYGYTF.